The present T cell receptor (beta chain) was sequenced within a study of CD8 T cells in Susac syndrome. Germline CDR1 MNHNY, CDR2 SVGAGI (reference sequence). This CDR3 contains 11 residues. V was clipped by 2 bases and J by 4 bases, with 2 bases between them. All included Susac syndrome patients satisfied recently defined diagnostic criteria for definite or probable disease. An amount of RNA that ranged from roughly 0.45 to 1 ug was reverse transcribed with random hexamers. TCRdb reprocessed the immunoSEQ multiplex PCR reads with MiXCR, giving one entry per CDR3 protein. The sample includes 150,000 to 180,000 distinct CDR3 sequences, 85% to 95% seen only once; the top ten take about 0.17%.

Material for sequencing was CD4+ T cells from PBMCs. The TCR originated in a human donor with Susac syndrome. J is TRBJ1-2 and V is TRBV6-6; D ambiguous. CDR3 nucleotide sequence: TGTGCCAGCAGTTACCTCTATGGCTACACCTTC. Translating it yields CASSYLYGYTF.